These 5 T cell receptor beta chains share one sample of origin, sequenced in a study of tumor-infiltrating lymphocytes in localized non-small cell lung cancer. Clones were sequenced by immunoSEQ multiplex PCR, and TCRdb holds only the in-frame ones, with some missing. The sample yields thousands of clones, approximately 57% seen once. The sequenced sample was lung tumor tissue. Receptor source: a human donor with non-small cell lung cancer.

The chain has TRBV23-1 and TRBJ2-7; a possible D gene is TRBD1 (5 bases). TRBV23-1 is designated an ORF whose function remains uncertain. This CDR3 contains 16 residues. With 4 bases removed from V and 5 bases from J, the gap between germline ends came to 21 bases. CDR3 in DNA: TGCGCCAGCAGTCCTACAATCTTAAGGGGCCCAAACGAGCAGTACTTC. Its translation is CASSPTILRGPNEQYF.

By sample share, this clone is medium-sized. The chain carries TRBV9 and TRBJ2-2; D is undetermined. The germline V gene encodes CDR1 SGDLS and CDR2 YYNGEE. Trimming left V 4 bases short and J 2 bases short, with 6 bases between. The CDR3 totals 13 residues. This CDR3 is CASSPRNTGELFF. The CDR3 region has the DNA TGTGCCAGCAGCCCTCGTAACACCGGGGAGCTGTTTTTT.

V is TRBV27 and J is TRBJ2-1; TRBD2 might be the D (5 bases). V dropped 5 bases and J dropped 0 bases, with 11 bases sitting between them. The CDR3 loop spans 15 amino acids. Germline assignment: CDR1 MNHEY and CDR2 SMNVEV (reference sequence). The CDR3 DNA is TGTGCCAGCAGTCAACTGGGGAGCTCCTACAATGAGCAGTTCTTC. Protein: CASSQLGSSYNEQFF.

This clone is judged medium-sized. The genes are TRBV10-1 and TRBJ2-1; tentatively, D is TRBD2 (6 bases). The CDR3 is 19 residues long. The V and J ends lost 6 bases and 2 bases respectively, with 26 bases between them. Germline V gives CDR1 WNHNN, CDR2 SYGVQD (reference sequence). CDR3 in DNA: TGCGCCAGCAGGGACCCTTCCCGGGAGAGCGGAGAAACCTACAATGAGCAGTTCTTC. It translates to CASRDPSRESGETYNEQFF.

This clone is labeled medium-sized. This chain connects TRBV9 to TRBJ1-2; 8 bases agree with TRBD1. The J segment lost 8 bases and the V segment lost 3 bases, leaving 6 bases of the junction unmatched. CDR1 and CDR2 from the germline V gene are SGDLS and YYNGEE. CDR3 length: 13 amino acids. The CDR3 nucleotides read TGTGCCAGCAGCGCGGACAGGGTTGTAGGCTACACCTTC. Protein product: CASSADRVVGYTF.